This T cell receptor (beta chain) appears in the sequencing data of a study of post-analysis software for immune sequencing data. The overall study: The patients showed relapsing-remitting, secondary progressive and progressive-relapsing multiple sclerosis courses.

The length of the CDR3 is 13 residues. Germline V gene sequence: CDR1 SGHRS, CDR2 YFSETQ. The ends were cut back, 2 bases at V and 8 bases at J, with 11 bases in the middle. Unique molecular identifiers had been added to the TCR beta cDNA libraries. About 500,000 cDNA molecules were obtained from approximately 0.91 to 9.4 million T cells. Each CDR3 protein is one row after TCRdb ran MiXCR on the PCR reads. The sample contains some 690,000 distinct CDR3 sequences, roughly three fifths of which appear only once. This clonotype was detected only a few times. No antigen is known for it. Whole-study results and caveats: F measure showed strong co-clustering of same-batch samples. Significantly decreased normalized Chao1 diversity was recorded for multiple sclerosis patients relative to controls. About five TRBV segments appeared more often in patients than in controls, and TRBV5-6, TRBV5-1 and TRBV20-1 were among these.

V and J are TRBV5-1 and TRBJ2-1; the D is unclear. Material for sequencing was blood. The TCR comes from a girl aged 2 to 9 with multiple sclerosis. The CDR3 sequence: CASSLNSMDEQFF. As DNA, the CDR3 is TGCGCCAGCAGCTTAAATTCAATGGATGAGCAGTTCTTC.